The entry that follows covers one TCR beta chain sequence. The target antigen is unknown. This entry comes from a study of blood T cells in healthy people across ages. Then a second PCR, running about 6 to 12 cycles, was carried out with a sample-barcoded 5' primer and a J-beta primer mix. A single record per CDR3 protein comes from TCRdb applying MiXCR to the 5' RACE reads. In the table there are about 680,000 distinct CDR3 sequences, approximately 50% of which are singletons. CDR1 and CDR2 from the germline V gene are SGHRS and YFSETQ. CDR3 length: 15 residues. V lost 1 base, J lost 5 bases, and 15 bases lay in between. Study-level points and caveats: TCR beta diversity per million T cells fell roughly linearly with age.

The TCR originated in a woman in her sixties or seventies in good health. The genes are TRBV5-1 and TRBJ2-5, with D possibly being TRBD2 (5 bases). Material for sequencing was blood. Here the CDR3 DNA reads TGCGCCAGCAGCTTGTGGGATCCCGGGAAGGAGACCCAGTACTTC. Its translation: CASSLWDPGKETQYF.